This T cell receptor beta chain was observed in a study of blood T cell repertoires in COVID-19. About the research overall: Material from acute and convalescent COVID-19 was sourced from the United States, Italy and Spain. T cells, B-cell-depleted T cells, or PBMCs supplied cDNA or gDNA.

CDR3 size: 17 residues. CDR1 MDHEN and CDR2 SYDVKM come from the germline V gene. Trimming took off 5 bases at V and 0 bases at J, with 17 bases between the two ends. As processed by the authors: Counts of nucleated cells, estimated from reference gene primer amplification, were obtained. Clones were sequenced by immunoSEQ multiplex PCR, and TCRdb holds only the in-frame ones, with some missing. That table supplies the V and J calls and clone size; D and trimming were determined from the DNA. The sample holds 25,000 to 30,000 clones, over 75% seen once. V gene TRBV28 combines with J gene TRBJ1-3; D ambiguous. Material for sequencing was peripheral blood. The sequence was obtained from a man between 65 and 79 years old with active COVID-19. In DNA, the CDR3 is TGTGCCAGCAGTCCCCCCGGGTTCGGAGCCTCTGGAAACACCATATATTTT. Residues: CASSPPGFGASGNTIYF.